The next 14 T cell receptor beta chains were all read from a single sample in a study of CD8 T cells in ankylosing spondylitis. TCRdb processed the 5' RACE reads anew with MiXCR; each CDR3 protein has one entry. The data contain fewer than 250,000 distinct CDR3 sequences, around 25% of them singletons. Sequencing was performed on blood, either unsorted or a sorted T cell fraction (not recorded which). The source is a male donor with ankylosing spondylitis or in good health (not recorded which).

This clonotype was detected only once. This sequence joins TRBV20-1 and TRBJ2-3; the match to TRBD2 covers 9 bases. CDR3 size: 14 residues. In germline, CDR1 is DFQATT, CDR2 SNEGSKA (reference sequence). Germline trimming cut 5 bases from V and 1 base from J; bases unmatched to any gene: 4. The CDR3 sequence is CSAQREDGTDTQYF. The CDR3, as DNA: TGCAGTGCTCAGCGGGAGGACGGCACAGATACGCAGTATTTT.

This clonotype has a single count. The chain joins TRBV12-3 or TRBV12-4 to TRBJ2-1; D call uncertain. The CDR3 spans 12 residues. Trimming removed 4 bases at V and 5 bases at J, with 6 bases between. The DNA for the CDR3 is TGTGCCAGCAGTTACGGAAACAATGAGCAGTTCTTC. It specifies CASSYGNNEQFF.

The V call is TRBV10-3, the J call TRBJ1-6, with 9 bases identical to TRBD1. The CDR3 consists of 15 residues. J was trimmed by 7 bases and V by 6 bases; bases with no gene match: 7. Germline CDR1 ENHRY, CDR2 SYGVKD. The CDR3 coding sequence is TGTGCCATCAGACCGGGACAGGGTGAGAATTCACCCCTCCACTTT. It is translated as CAIRPGQGENSPLHF.

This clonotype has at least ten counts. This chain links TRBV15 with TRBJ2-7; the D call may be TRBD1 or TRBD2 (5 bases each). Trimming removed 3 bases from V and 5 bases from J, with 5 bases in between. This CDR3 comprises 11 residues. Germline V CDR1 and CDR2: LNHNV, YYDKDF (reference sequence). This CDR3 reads CATSRGDEQYF. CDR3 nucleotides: TGTGCCACCAGCAGGGGGGACGAGCAGTACTTC. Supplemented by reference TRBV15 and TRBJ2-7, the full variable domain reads DAMVIQNPRYQVTQFGKPVTLSCSQTLNHNVMYWYQQKSSQAPKLLFHYYDKDFNNEADTPDNFQSRRPNTSFCFLDIRSPGLGDTAMYLCATSRGDEQYFGPGTRLTVT.

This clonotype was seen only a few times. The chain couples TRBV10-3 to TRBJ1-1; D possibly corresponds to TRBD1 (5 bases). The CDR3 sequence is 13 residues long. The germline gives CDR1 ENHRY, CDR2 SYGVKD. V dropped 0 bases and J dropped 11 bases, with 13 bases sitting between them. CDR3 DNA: TGTGCCATCAGTGAGTCTGGGGGGAGGGATGCTTTCTTT. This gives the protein CAISESGGRDAFF.

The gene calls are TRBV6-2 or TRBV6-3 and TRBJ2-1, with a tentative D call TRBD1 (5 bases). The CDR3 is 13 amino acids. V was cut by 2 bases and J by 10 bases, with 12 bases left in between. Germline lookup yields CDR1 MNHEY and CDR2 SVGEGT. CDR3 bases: TGTGCCAGCAGTTACATAGGGGTAGGAGAGCAGTTCTTC. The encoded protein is CASSYIGVGEQFF.

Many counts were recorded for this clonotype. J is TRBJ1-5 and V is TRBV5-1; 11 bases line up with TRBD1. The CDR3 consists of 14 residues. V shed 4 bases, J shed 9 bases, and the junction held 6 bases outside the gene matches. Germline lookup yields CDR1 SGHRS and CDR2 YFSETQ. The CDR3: CASSPDRGRWPQHF. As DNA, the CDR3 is TGCGCCAGCAGCCCGGACAGGGGGCGATGGCCCCAGCATTTT.

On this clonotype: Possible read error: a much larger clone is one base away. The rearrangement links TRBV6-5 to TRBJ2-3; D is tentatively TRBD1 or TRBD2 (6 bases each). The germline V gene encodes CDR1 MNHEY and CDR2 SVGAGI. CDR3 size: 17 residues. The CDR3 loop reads CASSYSGLRGDTDMQYF. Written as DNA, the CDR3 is TGTGCCAGCAGTTACTCGGGACTCAGGGGTGACACAGATATGCAGTATTTT.

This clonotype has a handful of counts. The chain's CDR3 is CATSDPGYGYTF. DNA for the CDR3: TGTGCCACCAGTGACCCAGGGTATGGCTACACCTTC. The chain links TRBV24-1 to TRBJ1-2; possible D gene TRBD1, 5 bases. Trimming stripped 4 bases from V and 5 bases from J, with 7 bases between. Germline assignment: CDR1 KGHDR and CDR2 SFDVKD. The CDR3 runs to 12 residues.

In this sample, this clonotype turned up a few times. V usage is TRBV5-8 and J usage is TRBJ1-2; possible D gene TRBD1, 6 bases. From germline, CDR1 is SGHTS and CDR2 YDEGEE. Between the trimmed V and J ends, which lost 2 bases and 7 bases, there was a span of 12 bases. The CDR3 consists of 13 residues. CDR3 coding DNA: TGTGCCAGCAGCTTAACAGGGTTTTTTGGCTACACCTTC. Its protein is CASSLTGFFGYTF.

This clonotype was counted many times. The CDR3 sequence is CASSPNPRQGAVNTEAFF. CDR3 sequence (DNA): TGTGCCAGCAGCCCTAACCCTAGACAGGGGGCTGTGAACACTGAAGCTTTCTTT. The rearrangement uses TRBV6-5 and TRBJ1-1, with 10 bases matching TRBD1. This CDR3 has 18 residues. The V and J ends lost 6 bases and 0 bases, in that order; junction bases with no gene match: 13. CDR1 is MNHEY, CDR2 SVGAGI, per germline.

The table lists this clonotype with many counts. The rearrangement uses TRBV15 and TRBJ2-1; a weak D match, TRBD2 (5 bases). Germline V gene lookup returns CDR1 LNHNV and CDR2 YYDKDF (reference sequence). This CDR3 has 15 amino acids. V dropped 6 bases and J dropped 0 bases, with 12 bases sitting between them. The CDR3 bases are TGTGCCACCAGTCCGACTAAAAGCTCCTACAATGAGCAGTTCTTC. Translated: CATSPTKSSYNEQFF.

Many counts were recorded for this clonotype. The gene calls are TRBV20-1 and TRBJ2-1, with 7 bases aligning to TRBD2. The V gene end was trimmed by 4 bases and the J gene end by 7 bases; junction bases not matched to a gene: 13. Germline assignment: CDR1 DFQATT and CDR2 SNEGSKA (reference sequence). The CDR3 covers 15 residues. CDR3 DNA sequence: TGCAGTGCTAACCCCAAAGGAGCGGGACGTAATGAGCAGTTCTTC. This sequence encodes CSANPKGAGRNEQFF.

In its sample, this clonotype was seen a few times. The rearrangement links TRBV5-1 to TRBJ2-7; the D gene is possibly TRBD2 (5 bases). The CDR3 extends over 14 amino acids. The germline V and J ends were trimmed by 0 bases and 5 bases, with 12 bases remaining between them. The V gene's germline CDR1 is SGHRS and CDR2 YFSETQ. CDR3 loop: CASSLVGADHEQYF. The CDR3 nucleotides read TGCGCCAGCAGCTTGGTGGGAGCGGACCACGAGCAGTACTTC.